This is a list of T cell receptor beta chains from one sample in a study of cytomegalovirus exposure and HLA in healthy donors. Using immunoSEQ multiplex PCR, the repertoire was profiled, and TCRdb retains in-frame clones only, with some absent. The sample has roughly 120,000 clones; approximately 94% are singletons. Sequencing input: PBMCs. These receptors came from a woman younger than 35 in good health and CMV-seronegative. The CDR3 runs from the conserved cysteine through the conserved F or W. Fields, in order: V gene, D gene, clone size, J gene, CDR3 DNA, CDR3 protein. D genes are given only for firm matches. Size is stated for part of the rows, as once, few or many counts, or as a class when the clone is expanded.

TRBV5-6	.	.	TRBJ1-5	TGTGCCAGCAGCTTTCAATCGGGGGTGAATCAGCCCCAGCATTTT	CASSFQSGVNQPQHF
TRBV27	TRBD2	few	TRBJ2-2	TGTGCCAGCAGTTCAAGACTAGCAAGGCCCGGGGAGCTGTTTTTT	CASSSRLARPGELFF
TRBV5-4	TRBD1	once	TRBJ2-1	TGTGCCAGCAGCCGGGGACAGACGCGGGATGAGCAGTTCTTC	CASSRGQTRDEQFF
TRBV4-2	.	.	TRBJ2-2	TGTGCCAGCAGCCAAGTCGCCTCAGACACCGGGGAGCTGTTTTTT	CASSQVASDTGELFF
TRBV28	.	.	TRBJ1-1	TGTGCCACTACGGGACTTTGGAACGCTGAAGCTTTCTTT	CATTGLWNAEAFF
TRBV6-5	.	.	TRBJ2-1	TGTGCCAGCAGTTACGGTAGCTCCTACAATGAGCAGTTCTTC	CASSYGSSYNEQFF
TRBV9	TRBD2	.	TRBJ2-1	TGTGCCAGCAGCATGGGACTAGCGGGGGCTGAGCAGTTCTTC	CASSMGLAGAEQFF
TRBV30	TRBD2	.	TRBJ2-2	TGTGCCCTTTCGAGAGGGAGGGTCGCCGGGGAGCTGTTTTTT	CALSRGRVAGELFF
TRBV28	TRBD2	once	TRBJ2-3	TGTGCCAGCAGTTTGGGCGCTAGCGGGGATACAGATACGCAGTATTTT	CASSLGASGDTDTQYF
TRBV6-5	.	.	TRBJ1-2	TGTGCCAGCAGTTACAATAAAAACTATGGCTACACCTTC	CASSYNKNYGYTF
TRBV10-1	TRBD2	.	TRBJ2-1	TGCGCCAGCAGTGAACTAGCGGGGACCTACAATGAGCAGTTCTTC	CASSELAGTYNEQFF
TRBV6-6	.	.	TRBJ1-5	TGTGCCAGCAGTTACTCAGGGGCTAGCAATCAGCCCCAGCATTTT	CASSYSGASNQPQHF
TRBV2	.	.	TRBJ1-2	TGTGCCAGCAGGGAAAGGGGCCTGGGGTTAAACTACACCTTC	CASRERGLGLNYTF
TRBV28	TRBD1	.	TRBJ2-7	TGTGCCAGCAGTTTCGGGACAGGGGGCGGCCACGAGCAGTACTTC	CASSFGTGGGHEQYF
TRBV6-5	TRBD2	.	TRBJ2-1	TGTGCCAGCAGTTACTCATGGACTAGCGGTAATGAGCAGTTCTTC	CASSYSWTSGNEQFF
TRBV2	.	.	TRBJ2-3	TGTGCCAGCAGTTTAGGGGGAGGGACAGATACGCAGTATTTT	CASSLGGGTDTQYF
TRBV10-3	.	.	TRBJ1-2	TGTGCCATCAGTGAGCCTACGACAGGCCGGGGCTACACCTTC	CAISEPTTGRGYTF
TRBV7-9	.	.	TRBJ1-1	TGTGCCAGTCAGGTCGCCGGGGGGAACACTGAAGCTTTCTTT	CASQVAGGNTEAFF